These T cell receptor beta chains were read from a single sample in a study of T cell repertoires in cytomegalovirus infection. TCRdb fed the reads into MiXCR, producing one record per CDR3 protein. The sample holds about 300,000 distinct CDR3 sequences, roughly a quarter seen once. The sequencing sample was made of PBMCs. The receptors stem from a human donor in good health (CMV status not recorded). Some clones in this sample may be carry-over from other donors' samples. Both conserved end residues are part of each CDR3. Each record gives: D gene, V gene, J gene, clone size, CDR3 DNA, CDR3 protein. D genes are given only for firm matches. The size of a clone is reported for some rows only, either as once, few or many, or as a class for expanded clones.

D: -
V: TRBV28
J: TRBJ2-1
size: many
DNA: TGTGCCAGCAGTTTGTCGGGGTTGACCTACAATGAGCAGTTCTTC
CDR3: CASSLSGLTYNEQFF

D: TRBD2
V: TRBV7-2
J: TRBJ2-3
size: many
DNA: TGTGCCAGCAGCTTCCTAGCGGCAAGCACAGATACGCAGTATTTT
CDR3: CASSFLAASTDTQYF

D: -
V: TRBV7-2
J: TRBJ1-5
size: -
DNA: TGTGCCAGCAGCTTGTCGGGGGCTCAGCAGCCCCAGCATTTT
CDR3: CASSLSGAQQPQHF

D: TRBD1
V: TRBV12-3/TRBV12-4
J: TRBJ2-5
size: many
DNA: TGTGCCAGCAGCCTCGGACAGGGCCAAGAGACCCAGTACTTC
CDR3: CASSLGQGQETQYF

D: TRBD2
V: TRBV5-1
J: TRBJ2-1
size: -
DNA: TGCGCCAGCAGCCTGGGGCTAGCGGGAGCGGAGCAGTTCTTC
CDR3: CASSLGLAGAEQFF

D: -
V: TRBV11-2
J: TRBJ1-1
size: -
DNA: TGTGCCAGCAGCTTAGGTTCTCTCGGAAAATTGAACACTGAAGCTTTCTTT
CDR3: CASSLGSLGKLNTEAFF

D: -
V: TRBV10-1
J: TRBJ1-1
size: few
DNA: TGCGCCAGCAGTGTCCGCAGGGGTGCTGAAGCTTTCTTT
CDR3: CASSVRRGAEAFF

D: -
V: TRBV7-2
J: TRBJ2-3
size: many
DNA: TGTGCCAGCAGCTTATCGTCCGCGAGCCCAGATACGCAGTATTTT
CDR3: CASSLSSASPDTQYF

D: -
V: TRBV7-9
J: TRBJ2-3
size: -
DNA: TGTGCCAGCAGCTGGTCAGAGTCCACAGATACGCAGTATTTT
CDR3: CASSWSESTDTQYF

D: -
V: TRBV7-2
J: TRBJ2-3
size: -
DNA: TGTGCCAGCACCGTCTCCCACGCCACAACAGATACGCAGTATTTT
CDR3: CASTVSHATTDTQYF

D: TRBD1
V: TRBV5-4
J: TRBJ2-2
size: -
DNA: TGTGCCAGCAGCGTGGGACAGGGGCTAACCGGGGAGCTGTTTTTT
CDR3: CASSVGQGLTGELFF

D: TRBD2
V: TRBV29-1
J: TRBJ2-1
size: -
DNA: TGCAGCGTTGTTTTAGCGGGAGGGCGGAATGAGCAGTTCTTC
CDR3: CSVVLAGGRNEQFF

D: -
V: TRBV20-1
J: TRBJ1-5
size: -
DNA: TGCAGTGCTAGTGGTTTGGACAGACTCTCTTATAGCAATCAGCCCCAGCATTTT
CDR3: CSASGLDRLSYSNQPQHF

D: TRBD2
V: TRBV29-1
J: TRBJ2-2
size: -
DNA: TGCAGCGTCCGAGCGGGAGGGGACACCGGGGAGCTGTTTTTT
CDR3: CSVRAGGDTGELFF

D: -
V: TRBV2
J: TRBJ2-1
size: -
DNA: TGTGCCAGCAGTCACCCGGGAAGACTATACAATGAGCAGTTCTTC
CDR3: CASSHPGRLYNEQFF